Following are 31 T cell receptor beta chains from one sample sequenced in a study of cytomegalovirus exposure and HLA in healthy donors. The PCR had 60 Vbeta and 13 Jbeta primers. Sequenced by immunoSEQ multiplex PCR; TCRdb stores in-frame clones only, minus some. The specimen's table records 130,000 or so clones. Sequencing input: PBMCs. The receptor set was obtained from a woman aged 18-29 years in good health and CMV-seronegative.

About this clone itself: Its ends do not fully match the called genes, so a read error is possible. This sequence joins TRBV9 and TRBJ2-3; a weak D match, TRBD2 (5 bases). The germline CDR1 and CDR2 sequences are SGDLS and YYNGEE. The CDR3 spans 13 residues. CDR3: CASSASSIDTQYF. CDR3 bases: TGTGCCAGCAGCGCATCTAGCATAGATACGCAGTATTTT. Filled out from reference TRBV9 and TRBJ2-3, the complete variable domain reads DSGVTQTPKHLITATGQRVTLRCSPRSGDLSVYWYQQSLDQGLQFLIQYYNGEERAKGNILERFSAQQFPDLHSELNLSSLELGDSALYFCASSASSIDTQYFGPGTRLTVL.

The rearrangement links TRBV19 to TRBJ1-5; weak D call: TRBD1 (5 bases). Germline-derived CDR1 and CDR2 are LNHDA and SQIVND (reference sequence). Deletions cut 2 bases from V and 6 bases from J, with 14 bases between. The CDR3 consists of 15 residues. The CDR3 loop reads CASSITGGNAQPQHF. The CDR3 region has the DNA TGTGCCAGTAGTATAACCGGGGGGAATGCTCAGCCCCAGCATTTT.

The V call is TRBV19, the J call TRBJ1-2; possibly TRBD1 for D (6 bases). The CDR3 consists of 18 residues. CDR1 and CDR2 (germline): LNHDA, SQIVND (reference sequence). V shed 3 bases and J shed 0 bases, with 20 bases lying between them. The CDR3 nucleotides are TGTGCCAGTAGTATCTATTGGAATGATGGGGGCCCTAACTATGGCTACACCTTC. It specifies CASSIYWNDGGPNYGYTF.

This chain connects TRBV9 to TRBJ2-3; no clear D gene. This CDR3 comprises 13 residues. Trimming pared 4 bases from V and 2 bases from J, leaving 8 bases between. Per germline, CDR1 SGDLS and CDR2 YYNGEE. DNA of the CDR3: TGTGCCAGCAGCCCTATCAACACAGATACGCAGTATTTT. It yields the protein CASSPINTDTQYF.

This chain connects TRBV4-3 to TRBJ2-6, with 10 bases fitting TRBD1. CDR1 and CDR2 (germline): LGHNA, YSLEER. This CDR3 has 17 amino acids. Trimming cost V 1 base and J 0 bases; bases outside gene matches: 0. CDR3 amino acids: CASSQGDRGSGANVLTF. Here the CDR3 DNA reads TGCGCCAGCAGCCAAGGGGACAGGGGCTCTGGGGCCAACGTCCTGACTTTC.

The DNA for the CDR3 is TGTGCCAGCAGCTACCGGGACAGGGAAACTGAAGCTTTCTTT. Amino acid sequence: CASSYRDRETEAFF. The gene calls are TRBV5-4 and TRBJ1-1, with TRBD1 matching over 9 bases. V gave up 3 bases and J gave up 5 bases; unmatched junction bases: 5. Germline CDR1 and CDR2: SGHNT and YYREEE (reference sequence). There are 14 residues in the CDR3.

This rearrangement joins TRBV25-1 to TRBJ2-5; 7 nucleotides match TRBD1. V dropped 2 bases and J dropped 2; count of bases not matched to a gene: 5. Germline lookup yields CDR1 MGHDK and CDR2 SYGVNS. This CDR3 spans 15 amino acids. CDR3 in amino acids: CASSEPGQQQETQYF. As DNA, the CDR3 is TGTGCCAGCAGTGAACCGGGACAGCAACAAGAGACCCAGTACTTC.

The V and J genes are TRBV6-5 and TRBJ2-7, with 7 bases aligning to TRBD1. From germline, CDR1 is MNHEY and CDR2 SVGAGI. The ends lost 2 bases at V and 2 bases at J; junction bases unmatched: 9. The CDR3 runs to 16 residues. CDR3 amino acids: CASSYPRQGRTYEQYV. For the CDR3, the DNA is TGTGCCAGCAGTTACCCCAGACAGGGAAGAACCTACGAGCAGTACGTC.

As DNA, the CDR3 is TGTGCCAGCAGCCCGGGACTAGCGGACACAGATACGCAGTATTTT. Protein: CASSPGLADTDTQYF. This rearrangement joins TRBV6-4 to TRBJ2-3, with TRBD2 matching 11 bases. Germline assignment: CDR1 MRHNA and CDR2 SNTAGT. J gave up 2 bases and V 6 bases, and 4 bases lay outside the gene matches. This CDR3 is built from 15 residues.

The V and J genes are TRBV5-4 and TRBJ2-3; TRBD2 aligns across 9 bases. With 4 bases clipped from V and 0 bases from J, the junction kept 3 bases outside the gene matches. The CDR3 is made up of 15 amino acids. CDR1 is SGHNT and CDR2 is YYREEE in the germline V gene (reference sequence). The CDR3 DNA reads TGTGCCAGCAGCCGGCGGGAGGGAAGCACAGATACGCAGTATTTT. Its protein is CASSRREGSTDTQYF.

The gene calls are TRBV6-6 and TRBJ2-7; tentative D call: TRBD1 (6 bases). The V end was cut by 6 bases, the J end by 2 bases, with 17 bases between. Looked up from germline, CDR1 is MNHNY and CDR2 is SVGAGI (reference sequence). This CDR3 is built from 15 residues. The CDR3 loop is CASSQRRQEPYEQYV. In DNA form, the CDR3 reads TGTGCCAGCAGCCAAAGAAGACAGGAACCCTACGAGCAGTACGTC.

The gene calls are TRBV30 and TRBJ1-5; 7 bases line up with TRBD1. The CDR3 is made up of 15 amino acids. Germline trimming cut 0 bases from V and 4 bases from J; bases unmatched to any gene: 6. CDR1 GTSNPN and CDR2 SVGIG come from the germline V gene (reference sequence). CDR3 nucleotides: TGTGCCTGGAGTGTGGGAGACAGGGAAAATCAGCCCCAGCATTTT. Amino acids: CAWSVGDRENQPQHF.

This sequence joins TRBV9 and TRBJ2-2; D remains ambiguous. This CDR3 has 12 residues. Trimming cost V 0 bases and J 5 bases, with 2 bases left between them. The germline gives CDR1 SGDLS, CDR2 YYNGEE. The CDR3 sequence is CASSVVTGELFF. The CDR3 bases are TGTGCCAGCAGCGTAGTAACCGGGGAGCTGTTTTTT.

The chain carries TRBV2 and TRBJ1-1, with D maybe TRBD1 (5 bases). There are 12 residues in the CDR3. Deletions cut 6 bases from V and 3 bases from J, with 8 bases between. Germline lookup yields CDR1 SNHLY and CDR2 FYNNEI. The CDR3 nucleotides are TGTGCCAGCAGCAGGGAGGACACTGAAGCTTTCTTT. Protein sequence: CASSREDTEAFF. The full variable domain, rest sourced from reference TRBV2 and TRBJ1-1, is EPEVTQTPSHQVTQMGQEVILRCVPISNHLYFYWYRQILGQKVEFLVSFYNNEISEKSEIFDDQFSVERPDGSNFTLKIRSTKLEDSAMYFCASSREDTEAFFGQGTRLTVV.

The CDR3 nucleotides read TGTGCCTGGAGTCAACGTGGGCCCCTGGGGCTTCAGCCCCAGCATTTT. This encodes CAWSQRGPLGLQPQHF. The chain joins TRBV30 to TRBJ1-5; possibly TRBD1 for D (5 bases). This CDR3 is 16 amino acids long. V lost 2 bases, J lost 6 bases, and 20 bases lay in between. Germline V gives CDR1 GTSNPN, CDR2 SVGIG (reference sequence).

The rearrangement links TRBV4-2 to TRBJ2-1; no reliable D call. CDR1 is LGHNA and CDR2 is YNFKEQ in the germline V gene. V lost 4 bases and J lost 10, with 14 bases in between. CDR3 length: 13 residues. In DNA, the CDR3 is TGTGCCAGCAGCCGCCTAGAGCCCCGAGAGCAGTTCTTC. Translated, it gives CASSRLEPREQFF.

The chain links TRBV4-1 to TRBJ1-5; 9 bases fit TRBD1. Germline V lookup: CDR1 MGHRA, CDR2 YSYEKL. J gave up 4 bases and V 4 bases, and 11 bases lay outside the gene matches. This CDR3 has 17 amino acids. The CDR3 sequence: CASSPGQGPGGNQPQHF. The CDR3 coding sequence is TGCGCCAGCAGCCCCGGACAGGGGCCCGGTGGTAATCAGCCCCAGCATTTT.

The genes are TRBV29-1 and TRBJ1-1; 7 bases are a match to TRBD1. The CDR3 consists of 14 residues. The germline V gene encodes CDR1 SQVTM and CDR2 ANQGSEA. The ends lost 8 bases at V and 3 bases at J; junction bases unmatched: 12. CDR3 sequence: CSITTGTVYTEAFF. CDR3 DNA sequence: TGCAGCATAACGACCGGGACAGTCTACACTGAAGCTTTCTTT.

The chain links TRBV6-1 to TRBJ2-7; 8 bases map to TRBD1. The germline V gene has CDR1 MNHNS and CDR2 SASEGT. The CDR3 covers 17 residues. V gave up 1 base and J gave up 6 bases; unmatched junction bases: 14. The DNA for the CDR3 is TGTGCCAGCAGTGAAGGTACAGGGGGTATCAAAGTCAGCGAGCAGTACTTC. Protein sequence: CASSEGTGGIKVSEQYF.

The V and J genes are TRBV15 and TRBJ1-5; 10 positions agree with TRBD1. This CDR3 contains 17 residues. Looked up from germline, CDR1 is LNHNV and CDR2 is YYDKDF (reference sequence). V trimming: 5 bases; J trimming: 4 bases; junction bases outside the gene matches: 11. This CDR3 is CATSRFPGQGNNQPQHF. In DNA, the CDR3 is TGTGCCACCAGCCGATTCCCGGGACAGGGGAATAATCAGCCCCAGCATTTT. The whole variable domain, remainder taken from reference TRBV15 and TRBJ1-5, is DAMVIQNPRYQVTQFGKPVTLSCSQTLNHNVMYWYQQKSSQAPKLLFHYYDKDFNNEADTPDNFQSRRPNTSFCFLDIRSPGLGDTAMYLCATSRFPGQGNNQPQHFGDGTRLSIL.

This chain connects TRBV4-3 to TRBJ2-1; D remains unclear. The CDR3 contains 14 residues. V shed 0 bases and J shed 13 bases, with 16 bases lying between them. CDR1 LGHNA and CDR2 YSLEER come from the germline V gene. CDR3 sequence (DNA): TGCGCCAGCAGCCAAGATTTTCAGGTTTTTCGACAGTTCTTC. Its translation is CASSQDFQVFRQFF.

This chain uses TRBV10-3 with TRBJ2-1; 7 nucleotides match TRBD1. V shed 3 bases, J shed 6 bases, and the junction held 8 bases outside the gene matches. The CDR3 is 15 amino acids. CDR1 is ENHRY, CDR2 SYGVKD, per germline. CDR3 in amino acids: CAISDPATGANEQFF. As DNA, the CDR3 is TGTGCCATCAGTGATCCGGCCACAGGGGCCAATGAGCAGTTCTTC.

This chain links TRBV28 with TRBJ2-2; 8 positions match TRBD1. The CDR3 consists of 14 residues. Looked up from germline, CDR1 is MDHEN and CDR2 is SYDVKM. V was clipped by 6 bases and J by 6 bases; unmatched bases: 6. The CDR3 is CASSTQGASGELFF. The DNA for the CDR3 is TGTGCCAGCAGCACCCAGGGGGCTTCCGGGGAGCTGTTTTTT.

DNA of the CDR3: TGTGCCAGGAAAACGGGACAGGCCTCTGGGGCCAACGTCCTGACTTTC. It encodes CARKTGQASGANVLTF. The V gene is TRBV2, the J gene TRBJ2-6; 8 bases line up with TRBD1. This CDR3 spans 16 amino acids. Germline V gene lookup returns CDR1 SNHLY and CDR2 FYNNEI. Trimming took 9 bases from V and 0 from J; bases not matched to a gene: 7.

The chain has TRBV6-4 and TRBJ2-1, with 7 bases lining up with TRBD2. The CDR3 runs to 15 residues. Trimming cost V 5 bases and J 2 bases; bases outside gene matches: 6. Germline lookup yields CDR1 MRHNA and CDR2 SNTAGT. CDR3 amino acids: CASSLSGETYNEQFF. CDR3 in DNA: TGTGCCAGCAGTTTGAGCGGGGAAACCTACAATGAGCAGTTCTTC.

J is TRBJ1-1 and V is TRBV28; D is ambiguous. The CDR3 contains 12 residues. Trimming left V 7 bases short and J 6 bases short, with 12 bases between. The germline V gene has CDR1 MDHEN and CDR2 SYDVKM. The CDR3 DNA is TGTGCCAGCAACTCTTACAGTGCTGAAGCTTTCTTT. Residues: CASNSYSAEAFF.

The chain is built from TRBV6-5 and TRBJ1-2; D is undetermined. This CDR3 is built from 14 residues. The V gene's germline CDR1 is MNHEY and CDR2 SVGAGI. With 4 bases removed from V and 8 bases from J, the gap between germline ends came to 17 bases. This chain's CDR3 is CASSSNNEVPGYTF. The DNA for the CDR3 is TGTGCCAGCAGTTCCAACAACGAAGTTCCAGGCTACACCTTC.

The chain has TRBV12-1 and TRBJ2-7; the table's D call TRBD2 went unverified against the DNA. TRBV12-1 is a documented pseudogene. This CDR3 is 15 amino acids long. CDR3 in DNA: TGTGCCAGCAGCAAGGAGCCACTGATAGAATACGAGCAGTACTTC. Translated, it gives CASSKEPLIEYEQYF.

The chain links TRBV28 to TRBJ2-7; TRBD2 matches at 7 bases. Looked up from germline, CDR1 is MDHEN and CDR2 is SYDVKM. The CDR3 contains 13 residues. V was pared by 5 bases and J by 2 bases, with 3 bases of the junction left unmatched. CDR3 sequence: CASSGGLPYEQYV. The DNA for the CDR3 is TGTGCCAGCAGTGGGGGACTACCCTACGAGCAGTACGTC.

V and J are TRBV19 and TRBJ2-1, with a possible D match to TRBD2 (5 bases). Germline CDR1 and CDR2: LNHDA and SQIVND (reference sequence). V lost 7 bases to trimming and J lost 8 bases, with 18 bases between them. The CDR3 runs 14 residues. The CDR3 loop reads CASKAAVELHEQFF. CDR3 DNA sequence: TGTGCCAGTAAAGCAGCGGTTGAATTGCATGAGCAGTTCTTC. The whole variable domain, filled in from reference TRBV19 and TRBJ2-1, reads DGGITQSPKYLFRKEGQNVTLSCEQNLNHDAMYWYRQDPGQGLRLIYYSQIVNDFQKGDIAEGYSVSREKKESFPLTVTSAQKNPTAFYLCASKAAVELHEQFFGPGTRLTVL.

The rearrangement joins TRBV6-5 to TRBJ2-7; 7 bases match TRBD1. Losses at the gene ends were 5 bases for V and 4 bases for J; bases not matched to a gene: 8. Per germline, CDR1 MNHEY and CDR2 SVGAGI. The CDR3 covers 14 residues. CDR3 region: CASSPAQTGYEQYV. CDR3 nucleotides: TGTGCCAGCAGTCCCGCACAGACAGGGTACGAGCAGTACGTC.